This entry lists 29 T cell receptor beta chains sequenced from one sample in a study of blood T cell repertoires in COVID-19 (dated by TCRdb to the early 2020s). Libraries were constructed by the immunoSEQ multiplex PCR assay. TCRdb retrieved this table from immuneACCESS and kept in-frame rearrangements only. Not all clones are present; in checked studies, unresolved V genes account for under half, and no reason is known for the remainder. The sample contains about 120,000 clones, approximately 80% of them found a single time. 3.5% to 4.5% of the sample lies in the top ten. The source material was peripheral blood. The receptors were gathered from a woman aged 80 or older with acute or convalescent COVID-19.

The chain has TRBV18 and TRBJ2-7; tentative D call: TRBD1 (6 bases). Germline CDR1 and CDR2: KGHSH and LQKENI. V was pared by 3 bases and J by 5 bases, with 14 bases between. CDR3 length: 14 residues. CDR3 sequence: CASSPDRSSHEQYF. CDR3 bases: TGTGCCAGCTCACCCGACAGGTCCTCACACGAGCAGTACTTC.

V gene TRBV5-4 combines with J gene TRBJ2-3; 9 bases align to TRBD2. This CDR3 is 16 amino acids long. V lost 2 bases, J lost 7 bases, and 11 bases stayed unmatched. The germline V gene has CDR1 SGHNT and CDR2 YYREEE (reference sequence). Written as DNA, the CDR3 is TGTGCCAGCAGCTTTGTTGCAGCGGGGGGAGGGAATACGCAGTATTTT. Translating it yields CASSFVAAGGGNTQYF. The complete variable domain, with remaining parts taken from reference TRBV5-4 and TRBJ2-3, reads ETGVTQSPTHLIKTRGQQVTLRCSSQSGHNTVSWYQQALGQGPQFIFQYYREEENGRGNFPPRFSGLQFPNYSSELNVNALELDDSALYLCASSFVAAGGGNTQYFGPGTRLTVL.

The chain carries TRBV7-2 and TRBJ2-5; D gene ambiguous. The CDR3 is 12 amino acids. Germline V lookup: CDR1 SGHTA, CDR2 FQGNSA. V was shortened by 3 bases and J by 2 bases, with 4 bases between the two germline ends. The CDR3 nucleotides read TGTGCCAGCAGCTTCGGTCAAGAGACCCAGTACTTC. This sequence encodes CASSFGQETQYF. Full variable domain (remainder filled in from reference TRBV7-2 and TRBJ2-5): GAGVSQSPSNKVTEKGKDVELRCDPISGHTALYWYRQSLGQGLEFLIYFQGNSAPDKSGLPSDRFSAERTGGSVSTLTIQRTQQEDSAVYLCASSFGQETQYFGPGTRLLVL.

This clone was seen a single time. The chain combines TRBV19 with TRBJ1-2; tentative D call: TRBD1 (5 bases). The CDR3 extends over 13 amino acids. Deletions cut 6 bases from V and 7 bases from J, with 15 bases between. The germline CDR1 and CDR2 sequences are LNHDA and SQIVND (reference sequence). The CDR3 nucleotides read TGTGCCAGTAGGACTCTAGGGGATCGTGGCTACACCTTC. It is translated as CASRTLGDRGYTF.

In its sample, this clone was seen once. The sample carries other DNA sequences with the same CDR3. The chain joins TRBV6-4 to TRBJ2-1; D call uncertain. CDR3 size: 13 residues. Per the germline V gene, CDR1 is MRHNA and CDR2 is SNTAGT. Trimming left V 5 bases short and J 9 bases short, with 14 bases between. CDR3 coding DNA: TGTGCCAGCAGTTCGGATAGTTTAGCTGAGCAGTTCTTC. Protein sequence: CASSSDSLAEQFF.

The chain carries TRBV5-4 and TRBJ1-4; a possible D gene is TRBD1 (6 bases). V dropped 0 bases and J dropped 6 bases, with 9 bases sitting between them. There are 14 residues in the CDR3. CDR1 and CDR2 from the germline V gene are SGHNT and YYREEE (reference sequence). The CDR3 protein is CASSLDRVDEKLFF. The CDR3 DNA follows: TGTGCCAGCAGCTTGGACAGGGTAGATGAAAAACTGTTTTTT.

This clone occurred once. J is TRBJ2-3 and V is TRBV3-1 (or the pseudogene TRBV3-2), with 10 nucleotides matching TRBD2. Germline V gene sequence: CDR1 LGHDT, CDR2 YNNKEL (reference sequence). The J segment lost 2 bases and the V segment lost 0 bases, leaving 5 bases of the junction unmatched. This CDR3 has 17 residues. This chain's CDR3 is CASSQELAGGDTDTQYF. In DNA, the CDR3 is TGTGCCAGCAGCCAAGAATTAGCGGGAGGAGACACAGATACGCAGTATTTT.

The chain combines TRBV30 with TRBJ1-1, with no clear D. Germline V CDR1 and CDR2: GTSNPN, SVGIG (reference sequence). The CDR3 runs 13 residues. V dropped 0 bases and J dropped 1 base, with 6 bases sitting between them. The CDR3 region is CAWSVSENTEAFF. CDR3 coding DNA: TGTGCCTGGAGTGTAAGCGAGAACACTGAAGCTTTCTTT. The full variable domain, completed using reference TRBV30 and TRBJ1-1, is SQTIHQWPATLVQPVGSPLSLECTVEGTSNPNLYWYRQAAGRGLQLLFYSVGIGQISSEVPQNLSASRPQDRQFILSSKKLLLSDSGFYLCAWSVSENTEAFFGQGTRLTVV.

The chain combines TRBV6-5 with TRBJ1-2, with TRBD1 matching over 10 bases. Germline assignment: CDR1 MNHEY and CDR2 SVGAGI. The CDR3 length is 13 residues. V lost 4 bases to trimming and J lost 7 bases; unmatched junction nucleotides: 3. CDR3 residues: CASSSTGGFGYTF. The CDR3 bases are TGTGCCAGCAGTTCGACAGGGGGCTTTGGCTACACCTTC.

The CDR3 here is CASSQLSGRGDTQYF. The CDR3 DNA follows: TGTGCCAGCAGCCAATTGTCGGGTCGCGGAGATACGCAGTATTTT. The chain combines TRBV16 with TRBJ2-3, with D uncertain. This CDR3 region has 15 residues. The V and J ends lost 1 base and 5 bases respectively, with 13 bases between them. The germline gives CDR1 KGHSY, CDR2 FQNENV. Variable domain in full (rest from reference TRBV16 and TRBJ2-3): GEEVAQTPKHLVRGEGQKAKLYCAPIKGHSYVFWYQQVLKNEFKFLISFQNENVFDETGMPKERFSAKCLPNSPCSLEIQATKLEDSAVYFCASSQLSGRGDTQYFGPGTRLTVL.

V and J are TRBV30 and TRBJ1-4; D unclear. Germline assignment: CDR1 GTSNPN and CDR2 SVGIG (reference sequence). V dropped 7 bases and J dropped 8 bases, with 11 bases sitting between them. This CDR3 region has 11 residues. The CDR3 region has the DNA TGTGCCTCAAGCTCGAAGGAAAAACTGTTTTTT. Its translation: CASSSKEKLFF.

CDR3 nucleotides: TGTGCCAGCAGTCAAGAGGACAGGGGTTTTGATACGCAGTATTTT. It encodes CASSQEDRGFDTQYF. The chain carries TRBV7-3 and TRBJ2-3, with 9 bases aligning to TRBD1. Trimming at V came to 6 bases and at J to 6 bases, leaving 10 bases not matched to a gene. The CDR3 has 15 residues. CDR1 SGHTA and CDR2 FQGTGA come from the germline V gene.

Concerning this clone: Other DNA sequences of this sample code for an identical CDR3. The chain couples TRBV12-5 to TRBJ2-2; 14 bases map to TRBD2. CDR1 is LGHNT and CDR2 is FRNRAP in the germline V gene. The CDR3 is 19 residues long. J lost 3 bases, V lost 5 bases, and 11 bases had no gene match. As DNA, the CDR3 is TGTGCTAGTGGTCGCCGTCCGACTAGCGGGGGGGTGGACACCGGGGAGCTGTTTTTT. Protein: CASGRRPTSGGVDTGELFF.

This clone showed up just once. The chain has TRBV7-2 and TRBJ2-7; possible D gene TRBD1, 6 bases. Germline CDR1 SGHTA, CDR2 FQGNSA. The ends were cut back, 5 bases at V and 6 bases at J, with 11 bases in the middle. CDR3 length: 12 residues. The CDR3 spells CASSVGTSEQYF. The CDR3 DNA reads as TGTGCCAGCAGCGTAGGGACATCCGAGCAGTACTTC.

The chain employs TRBV7-3 and TRBJ2-3; 8 bases match TRBD1. The CDR3 is 15 residues long. Germline lookup yields CDR1 SGHTA and CDR2 FQGTGA. V was clipped by 5 bases and J by 5 bases; unmatched bases: 9. The CDR3 DNA is TGTGCCAGCAGCCGAGGACAGGGTGTGAGAGATACGCAGTATTTT. Protein product: CASSRGQGVRDTQYF.

The chain uses TRBV5-1 and TRBJ2-7; D is unclear. Germline V gives CDR1 SGHRS, CDR2 YFSETQ. V dropped 2 bases and J dropped 7 bases, with 16 bases sitting between them. CDR3 length: 14 amino acids. The CDR3 bases are TGCGCCAGCAGCTTCCGAGGTCCCAACGGGGAGCAGTACTTC. Residues: CASSFRGPNGEQYF.

The chain recombines TRBV15 with TRBJ1-1; D uncertain. The CDR3 length is 15 residues. Germline CDR1 reads LNHNV; CDR2 reads YYDKDF (reference sequence). V dropped 4 bases and J dropped 0 bases, with 12 bases sitting between them. CDR3 protein: CATSKDPSLNTEAFF. Here the CDR3 DNA reads TGTGCCACCAGCAAAGATCCTTCTTTGAACACTGAAGCTTTCTTT.

This clone was detected only once. V usage is TRBV7-2 and J usage is TRBJ2-7; the match to TRBD1 covers 7 bases. The CDR3 has 15 amino acids. The J segment lost 4 bases and the V segment lost 1 base, leaving 7 bases of the junction unmatched. Germline V gives CDR1 SGHTA, CDR2 FQGNSA. CDR3 protein: CASSLVRDRDYEQYF. CDR3 DNA: TGTGCCAGCAGCTTAGTAAGAGACAGGGATTACGAGCAGTACTTC.

The chain carries TRBV19 and TRBJ2-7; 8 bases line up with TRBD2. The J segment lost 5 bases and the V segment lost 4 bases, leaving 7 bases of the junction unmatched. This CDR3 region has 14 residues. In germline, CDR1 is LNHDA, CDR2 SQIVND (reference sequence). CDR3 DNA: TGTGCCAGTAGTACGCGATATAGCGGGAACGAGCAGTACTTC. It codes for CASSTRYSGNEQYF.

The V gene is TRBV6-5, the J gene TRBJ1-2; TRBD1 agrees at 7 bases. In germline, CDR1 is MNHEY, CDR2 SVGAGI. The CDR3 contains 14 residues. V lost 9 bases and J lost 4; bases outside the gene matches: 11. The chain's CDR3 is CASAPGTATYGYTF. CDR3 sequence (DNA): TGTGCCAGTGCCCCCGGGACAGCGACCTATGGCTACACCTTC.

In DNA form, the CDR3 reads TGTGCCAGCAGCTTAAGCGCTGGGGCCAACGTCCTGACTTTC. Translated: CASSLSAGANVLTF. This chain uses TRBV5-6 with TRBJ2-6; unclear D gene. Between the trimmed V and J ends, which lost 2 bases and 2 bases, there was a span of 5 bases. CDR1 SGHDT and CDR2 YYEEEE come from the germline V gene. This CDR3 has 14 residues.

The chain links TRBV30 to TRBJ2-1; D gene ambiguous. The CDR3 has 11 amino acids. CDR1 is GTSNPN, CDR2 SVGIG, per germline (reference sequence). V was shortened by 4 bases and J by 4 bases, with 5 bases between the two germline ends. The CDR3 DNA reads TGTGCCTGGATCACTTACAATGAGCAGTTCTTC. It yields the protein CAWITYNEQFF. The whole variable domain, filled in from reference TRBV30 and TRBJ2-1, reads SQTIHQWPATLVQPVGSPLSLECTVEGTSNPNLYWYRQAAGRGLQLLFYSVGIGQISSEVPQNLSASRPQDRQFILSSKKLLLSDSGFYLCAWITYNEQFFGPGTRLTVL.

The chain uses TRBV6-5 and TRBJ1-6, with TRBD1 matching 9 bases. The trim removed 8 bases at V and 9 bases at J, leaving 5 bases unmatched. The CDR3 runs to 13 residues. Looked up from germline, CDR1 is MNHEY and CDR2 is SVGAGI. The DNA of the CDR3 is TGTGCCAGCGGAACAGGGGGCTCTTCACCCCTCCACTTT. This translates into CASGTGGSSPLHF.

This sequence joins TRBV29-1 and TRBJ2-3; 8 bases are shared with TRBD1. Trimming took 3 bases from V and 2 from J; bases not matched to a gene: 4. Germline assignment: CDR1 SQVTM and CDR2 ANQGSEA. The CDR3 length is 14 residues. In nucleotides, the CDR3 is TGCAGCGTTGACACCAGGGGGCTCACAGATACGCAGTATTTT. Amino acid sequence: CSVDTRGLTDTQYF.

This clone was seen only a few times. The chain has TRBV19 and TRBJ1-1; D ambiguous. V was shortened by 5 bases and J by 4 bases, with 17 bases between the two germline ends. The V gene's germline CDR1 is LNHDA and CDR2 SQIVND (reference sequence). The CDR3 is 15 amino acids. The CDR3 reads CASSLFSGIGTEAFF. In DNA form, the CDR3 reads TGTGCCAGTAGTCTTTTTTCGGGTATCGGCACTGAAGCTTTCTTT.

This clone was seen more than once but under ten times. The chain couples TRBV10-1 to TRBJ2-1; 9 bases line up with TRBD2. The CDR3 consists of 15 residues. The germline CDR1 and CDR2 sequences are WNHNN and SYGVQD (reference sequence). After removal of 0 bases from V and 10 bases from J, the junction contained 7 bases not matched to a gene. The CDR3 nucleotides read TGCGCCAGCAGTGAGTCTGGCGGGGGGGCCAGAGAGCAGTTCTTC. Translated: CASSESGGGAREQFF.

This sequence joins TRBV4-3 and TRBJ1-2, with TRBD1 matching 7 bases. The CDR3 spans 13 residues. Germline CDR1 and CDR2: LGHNA and YSLEER. After removal of 0 bases from V and 12 bases from J, the junction contained 7 bases not matched to a gene. The CDR3 region is CASSQDLGGGHTF. CDR3 sequence (DNA): TGCGCCAGCAGCCAAGATCTAGGGGGCGGCCACACCTTC.

This rearrangement joins TRBV5-4 to TRBJ2-1; D is ambiguous. The germline CDR1 and CDR2 sequences are SGHNT and YYREEE (reference sequence). Trimming took off 1 base at V and 7 bases at J, with 9 bases between the two ends. The length of the CDR3 is 13 residues. In DNA form, the CDR3 reads TGTGCCAGCAGCTTGAAGCTGATGAATGAGCAGTTCTTC. It codes for CASSLKLMNEQFF.

The chain joins TRBV6-5 to TRBJ1-2; D is ambiguous. The CDR3 extends over 13 amino acids. V was cut by 6 bases and J by 7 bases, with 15 bases left in between. Germline CDR1 MNHEY, CDR2 SVGAGI. As DNA, the CDR3 is TGTGCCAGCAGCCCCTTCCGGGATTTTGGCTACACCTTC. This codes for CASSPFRDFGYTF.